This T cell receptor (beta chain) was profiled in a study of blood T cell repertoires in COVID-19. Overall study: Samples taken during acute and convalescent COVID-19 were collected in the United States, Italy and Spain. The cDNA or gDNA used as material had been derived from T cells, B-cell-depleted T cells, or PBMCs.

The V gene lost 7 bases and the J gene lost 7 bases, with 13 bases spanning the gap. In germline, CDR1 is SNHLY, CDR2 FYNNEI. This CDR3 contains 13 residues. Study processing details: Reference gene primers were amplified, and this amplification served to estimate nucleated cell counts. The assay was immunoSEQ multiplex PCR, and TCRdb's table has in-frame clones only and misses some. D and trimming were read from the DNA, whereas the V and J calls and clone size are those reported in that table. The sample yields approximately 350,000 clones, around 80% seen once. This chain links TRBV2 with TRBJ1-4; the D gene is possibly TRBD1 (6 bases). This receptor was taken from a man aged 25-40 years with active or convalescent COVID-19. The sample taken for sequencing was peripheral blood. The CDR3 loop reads CASKLGAAEKLFF. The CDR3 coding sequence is TGTGCCAGCAAGTTGGGGGCTGCTGAAAAACTGTTTTTT.